Presented here are 31 T cell receptor beta chains from one specimen sequenced in a study of T cell responses to AZD1222 COVID-19 vaccine. Sequenced by immunoSEQ multiplex PCR; TCRdb stores in-frame clones only, minus some. The sample shows about 190,000 clones, around 92% of them seen only once. The sequencing here drew on peripheral blood, taken on day 0 of AZD1222 vaccination. These receptors came from an adult in good health.

The rearrangement uses TRBV19 and TRBJ2-3; possible D gene TRBD1, 6 bases. CDR1 and CDR2 (germline): LNHDA, SQIVND (reference sequence). V lost 4 bases to trimming and J lost 7 bases, with 15 bases between them. The CDR3 is 14 residues long. As DNA, the CDR3 is TGTGCCAGTAGTACCACGTTCAGGGGCAATACGCAGTATTTT. This translates into CASSTTFRGNTQYF. Combining the CDR3 with reference TRBV19 and TRBJ2-3 gives the whole variable domain DGGITQSPKYLFRKEGQNVTLSCEQNLNHDAMYWYRQDPGQGLRLIYYSQIVNDFQKGDIAEGYSVSREKKESFPLTVTSAQKNPTAFYLCASSTTFRGNTQYFGPGTRLTVL.

The J gene is TRBJ2-7, the V gene TRBV1; whether TRBD1, the table's D call, matches the DNA was not checked. TRBV1 is a documented pseudogene. The CDR3 runs 12 residues. This CDR3 is CTSSQVQGVQYF. CDR3 DNA: TGCACCAGCAGCCAAGTACAGGGAGTGCAGTACTTC.

The V and J genes are TRBV7-6 and TRBJ1-3; D is undetermined. Germline assignment: CDR1 SGHVS and CDR2 FNYEAQ. V gave up 1 base and J gave up 10 bases, with 8 bases separating them. The CDR3 is made up of 12 amino acids. The CDR3 bases are TGTGCCAGCAGCTTAGTAGCAAATACCATATATTTT. Its protein is CASSLVANTIYF.

The chain is built from TRBV2 and TRBJ1-5; D not certain. The germline V gene encodes CDR1 SNHLY and CDR2 FYNNEI. The CDR3 covers 15 residues. V lost 6 bases, J lost 6 bases, and 18 bases lay in between. CDR3 DNA sequence: TGTGCCAGCAGGTCTGGGCCAGCCGTCGGTCAGCCCCAGCATTTT. It yields the protein CASRSGPAVGQPQHF.

This clone was observed a handful of times. The chain has TRBV19 and TRBJ1-5; possible D gene TRBD1, 5 bases. The V end was cut by 9 bases, the J end by 5 bases, with 17 bases between. CDR3 length: 14 residues. Germline values: CDR1 LNHDA, CDR2 SQIVND (reference sequence). The chain's CDR3 is CASQGRGRHQPQHF. In nucleotides, the CDR3 is TGTGCCAGCCAAGGGAGGGGCCGACATCAGCCCCAGCATTTT.

This chain connects TRBV2 to TRBJ2-1; D may be TRBD1 (5 bases). Germline V gene data show CDR1 as SNHLY and CDR2 as FYNNEI. The V end lost 6 bases, the J end lost 2 bases, and 11 bases lay between the germline ends. The CDR3 spans 14 residues. The CDR3 DNA is TGTGCCAGCAGCGTCCAGGGCCCCTACAATGAGCAGTTCTTC. It yields the protein CASSVQGPYNEQFF. Variable domain in full (rest from reference TRBV2 and TRBJ2-1): EPEVTQTPSHQVTQMGQEVILRCVPISNHLYFYWYRQILGQKVEFLVSFYNNEISEKSEIFDDQFSVERPDGSNFTLKIRSTKLEDSAMYFCASSVQGPYNEQFFGPGTRLTVL.

The chain recombines TRBV10-1 with TRBJ2-3; weak D call: TRBD1 (7 bases). Germline lookup yields CDR1 WNHNN and CDR2 SYGVQD (reference sequence). The CDR3 loop spans 15 amino acids. Trimming took off 2 bases at V and 1 base at J, with 10 bases between the two ends. CDR3 bases: TGCGCCAGCAGTGAGGCCAGGGGGGGCACAGATACGCAGTATTTT. Protein sequence: CASSEARGGTDTQYF.

In its sample, this clone was seen once. The chain is built from TRBV7-9 and TRBJ1-4; 7 nucleotides align to TRBD1. After removal of 5 bases from V and 6 bases from J, the junction contained 9 bases not matched to a gene. This CDR3 is built from 15 residues. Germline assignment: CDR1 SEHNR and CDR2 FQNEAQ (reference sequence). CDR3 DNA sequence: TGTGCCAGCAGCCTAAGGACAGGTCGGGATGAAAAACTGTTTTTT. Encoded protein: CASSLRTGRDEKLFF. Using reference TRBV7-9 and TRBJ1-4 for the parts outside the CDR3, the full variable domain is DTGVSQNPRHKITKRGQNVTFRCDPISEHNRLYWYRQTLGQGPEFLTYFQNEAQLEKSRLLSDRFSAERPKGSFSTLEIQRTEQGDSAMYLCASSLRTGRDEKLFFGSGTQLSVL.

The rearrangement links TRBV24-1 to TRBJ1-1; D is uncertain. CDR3 size: 13 residues. Trimming cost V 4 bases and J 3 bases, with 8 bases left between them. Germline V lookup: CDR1 KGHDR, CDR2 SFDVKD. The CDR3 sequence: CATSEGPHTEAFF. The CDR3 DNA is TGTGCCACCAGTGAAGGGCCGCACACTGAAGCTTTCTTT.

The chain couples TRBV12-3 or TRBV12-4 to TRBJ1-6; D unclear. Trimming took off 6 bases at V and 3 bases at J, with 6 bases between the two ends. The CDR3 totals 13 residues. CDR3 bases: TGTGCCAGCAGCACGGACTATAATTCACCCCTCCACTTT. Amino acids: CASSTDYNSPLHF.

This chain joins TRBV14 and TRBJ1-2; 12 bases map to TRBD1. The length of the CDR3 is 17 residues. The germline V gene encodes CDR1 SGHDN and CDR2 FVKESK. The V gene end was trimmed by 0 bases and the J gene end by 5 bases; junction bases not matched to a gene: 7. CDR3 region: CASSQEPGQGAIYGYTF. The CDR3 bases are TGTGCCAGCAGCCAAGAACCGGGACAGGGGGCAATTTATGGCTACACCTTC.

The V call is TRBV18, the J call TRBJ1-5; weak D call: TRBD1 (5 bases). Germline V lookup: CDR1 KGHSH, CDR2 LQKENI. Trimming shortened V by 3 bases and J by 8 bases, and 11 bases separated the two germline ends. This CDR3 has 13 amino acids. The CDR3 reads CASSPQGWEPQHF. The CDR3 DNA reads as TGTGCCAGCTCACCCCAGGGTTGGGAGCCCCAGCATTTT.

The CDR3 loop reads CASSLMGSPLHF. The CDR3 region has the DNA TGTGCCAGCAGCTTAATGGGTTCGCCCCTCCACTTT. The chain couples TRBV7-2 to TRBJ1-6, with D unresolved. Germline V gives CDR1 SGHTA, CDR2 FQGNSA. The length of the CDR3 is 12 residues. V shed 2 bases and J shed 13 bases, with 9 bases lying between them.

The chain carries TRBV9 and TRBJ1-1; the D is unclear. Trimming stripped 3 bases from V and 2 bases from J, with 17 bases between. Germline CDR1 SGDLS, CDR2 YYNGEE. There are 16 residues in the CDR3. Written as DNA, the CDR3 is TGTGCCAGCAGCGATGGCTCTTCGGTCCTAAACACTGAAGCTTTCTTT. This gives the protein CASSDGSSVLNTEAFF.

J is TRBJ2-1 and V is TRBV25-1; a possible D gene is TRBD2 (7 bases). Germline V gene sequence: CDR1 MGHDK, CDR2 SYGVNS. The V end was cut by 8 bases, the J end by 8 bases, with 16 bases between. This CDR3 has 13 residues. CDR3 coding DNA: TGTGCCAGCTGGGAGGGTCAGGGGTATGAGCAGTTCTTC. Amino acid sequence: CASWEGQGYEQFF.

V gene TRBV19 combines with J gene TRBJ1-4; maybe TRBD1 (6 bases). Germline CDR1 is LNHDA and CDR2 is SQIVND (reference sequence). Trimming stripped 1 base from V and 3 bases from J, with 12 bases between. CDR3 size: 16 residues. Here the CDR3 reads CASSIVGAWANEKLFF. CDR3 bases: TGTGCCAGTAGTATAGTGGGGGCGTGGGCTAATGAAAAACTGTTTTTT.

This clone was observed once. The chain combines TRBV10-3 with TRBJ2-3, with 8 bases that match TRBD2. CDR1 is ENHRY, CDR2 SYGVKD, per germline. This CDR3 spans 15 amino acids. The V and J ends lost 4 bases and 1 base, in that order; junction bases with no gene match: 4. DNA of the CDR3: TGTGCCATCAGTGGTACAGCGGGGGGCACAGATACGCAGTATTTT. As protein: CAISGTAGGTDTQYF.

This rearrangement joins TRBV20-1 to TRBJ2-7, with TRBD2 as a possible D gene (5 bases). The CDR3 totals 14 residues. Germline V gene data show CDR1 as DFQATT and CDR2 as SNEGSKA (reference sequence). The ends were cut back, 3 bases at V and 0 bases at J, with 12 bases in the middle. The CDR3 reads CSASFAGVSYEQYF. CDR3 sequence (DNA): TGCAGTGCTAGTTTCGCCGGGGTCTCCTACGAGCAGTACTTC.

The V and J genes are TRBV3-1 (or the pseudogene TRBV3-2) and TRBJ1-1; no clear D gene. This CDR3 has 12 residues. Deletions cut 4 bases from V and 8 bases from J, with 11 bases between. Germline-derived CDR1 and CDR2 are LGHDT and YNNKEL (reference sequence). CDR3 residues: CASSPQAEEAFF. The CDR3 DNA follows: TGTGCCAGCAGCCCCCAGGCGGAGGAAGCTTTCTTT.

The CDR3 reads CASSPSPAKNIQYF. The CDR3 nucleotides read TGCGCCAGCAGCCCCTCCCCGGCCAAAAACATTCAGTACTTC. The chain employs TRBV5-1 and TRBJ2-4; D remains unclear. With 4 bases removed from V and 1 base from J, the gap between germline ends came to 9 bases. Germline values: CDR1 SGHRS, CDR2 YFSETQ. The CDR3 runs 14 residues.

This chain joins TRBV11-2 and TRBJ2-2, with D possibly called TRBD1 or TRBD2 (5 bases each). The CDR3 length is 15 residues. V gave up 0 bases and J gave up 5 bases, with 10 bases separating them. Germline values: CDR1 SGHAT, CDR2 FQNNGV. In DNA, the CDR3 is TGTGCCAGCAGCTTAGATCCAGGGAGAACCGGGGAGCTGTTTTTT. It translates to CASSLDPGRTGELFF.

The chain's CDR3 is CASQGAAGRANYGYTF. The DNA for the CDR3 is TGTGCCAGCCAAGGGGCGGCAGGCCGAGCTAACTATGGCTACACCTTC. This rearrangement joins TRBV7-9 to TRBJ1-2, with D possibly TRBD1 on 5 matching bases. V lost 8 bases and J 0 bases, leaving 19 bases between the germline ends. The germline CDR1 and CDR2 sequences are SEHNR and FQNEAQ (reference sequence). CDR3 length equals 16 residues.

V and J are TRBV6-2 or TRBV6-3 and TRBJ1-2; D not certain. CDR1 and CDR2 from the germline V gene are MNHEY and SVGEGT. The V end was cut by 0 bases, the J end by 5 bases, with 4 bases between. This CDR3 spans 12 amino acids. The CDR3, as DNA: TGTGCCAGCAGTTACTCGATTTATGGCTACACCTTC. Protein: CASSYSIYGYTF.

The rearrangement links TRBV7-3 to TRBJ2-2; TRBD2 might be the D (5 bases). CDR1 SGHTA and CDR2 FQGTGA come from the germline V gene. There are 15 residues in the CDR3. V was clipped by 5 bases and J by 4 bases, with 14 bases between them. The CDR3 nucleotides are TGTGCCAGCAGCCGCGGGTCATTCGGCACCGGGGAGCTGTTTTTT. Protein product: CASSRGSFGTGELFF.

This clone has only a few counts. The gene calls are TRBV13 and TRBJ1-1; D not resolved. The CDR3 has 14 residues. Germline V lookup: CDR1 PRHDT, CDR2 FYEKMQ (reference sequence). V lost 0 bases and J 0 bases, leaving 5 bases between the germline ends. CDR3 sequence reads: CASSLGSVNTEAFF. The CDR3 coding sequence is TGTGCCAGCAGCTTAGGTTCGGTGAACACTGAAGCTTTCTTT.

The chain is built from TRBV11-2 and TRBJ2-5; no clear D gene. Germline V lookup: CDR1 SGHAT, CDR2 FQNNGV. Trimming removed 5 bases from V and 1 base from J, with 14 bases in between. The CDR3 totals 15 residues. The DNA of the CDR3 is TGTGCCAGCAGCCCGAACCGGAACAGCCAAGAGACCCAGTACTTC. Protein product: CASSPNRNSQETQYF.

J is TRBJ2-3 and V is TRBV4-3; the match to TRBD2 covers 8 bases. Germline V gene sequence: CDR1 LGHNA, CDR2 YSLEER. V shed 1 base, J shed 2 bases, and the junction held 2 bases outside the gene matches. This CDR3 comprises 15 residues. The CDR3 reads CASSQAGGYTDTQYF. The CDR3 DNA follows: TGCGCCAGCAGCCAAGCGGGGGGGTACACAGATACGCAGTATTTT.

This sequence joins TRBV6-5 and TRBJ1-2; the D is unclear. Germline V gene sequence: CDR1 MNHEY, CDR2 SVGAGI. The CDR3 sequence is 11 residues long. V was cut by 2 bases and J by 7 bases, with 5 bases left in between. The CDR3 DNA is TGTGCCAGCAGTTACGTCGGTGGCTACACCTTC. Translated, it gives CASSYVGGYTF.

The chain recombines TRBV27 with TRBJ2-5; TRBD1 aligns across 7 bases. CDR3 size: 17 residues. Germline V lookup: CDR1 MNHEY, CDR2 SMNVEV (reference sequence). V shed 4 bases and J 2 bases; nucleotides not matched to a gene: 13. The CDR3 DNA follows: TGTGCCAGCAGTTCCCGGGACAGCATCACCAATCAAGAGACCCAGTACTTC. Its translation: CASSSRDSITNQETQYF.

This clone was counted once. V and J are TRBV29-1 and TRBJ2-1; 11 bases line up with TRBD2. V shed 6 bases and J 4 bases; nucleotides not matched to a gene: 5. This CDR3 is built from 14 residues. Germline V gene data show CDR1 as SQVTM and CDR2 as ANQGSEA. Written as DNA, the CDR3 is TGCAGCGTGGTAGCGGGGGGGCGTTACAATGAGCAGTTCTTC. Translated, it gives CSVVAGGRYNEQFF.

The CDR3 nucleotides read TGTGCCAGCAGCGTAGGTGGCGGGGGGGTCTACAATGAGCAGTTCTTC. It yields the protein CASSVGGGGVYNEQFF. The V call is TRBV9, the J call TRBJ2-1, with TRBD2 matching 9 bases. CDR3 length: 16 residues. Germline loops: CDR1 SGDLS, CDR2 YYNGEE. The junction had 4 bases not matched to a gene; V was cut back by 0 bases and J by 3 bases.